This T cell receptor beta chain was obtained from a study of blood T cells in healthy people across ages (dated by TCRdb to about 2015). About the study as a whole: Template switching captured roughly one uniquely barcoded TCR beta cDNA molecule per two T cells in model experiments. For two donors (one aged 18 to 30 and one aged 80 or older), the study analyzed two additional independent replicas of 1 million unique cDNA reads from the same blood draw. To track age-related changes in TCR beta repertoire diversity, the study relied on deep sequencing normalized with unique cDNA molecular identifiers. Donors of different ages were randomly distributed across sequencing lanes to avoid experimental bias. Donors were grouped into four age groups: young (average approximately 15 years), middle-aged (39), aged (about 60) and long-lived (about 82). Here is what the overall study found, with its caveats: Compared with the aged group, the long-lived group had more naive CD4+ T cells, fewer expanded clones and increased TCR diversity, a pattern suggesting age selection. Estimates of total diversity based on one million sequenced T cells were regarded as lower bounds and as underestimates. Bulk unsorted PBMC profiling prevented conclusive comparison of naive and antigen-experienced compartments. Observed TCR beta diversity correlated strongly with the percentage of naive T cells measured by flow cytometry. As age increased, observed TCR beta diversity per million T cells dropped in a roughly linear way, and a significant reduction was already evident by age 40. Because donor CMV infection status was unknown, age-related changes in expanded clonotypes were potentially confounded.

To note about this clonotype: The target of this receptor is not known. No base-level quality is on record; no much larger clone is a single base apart.

Library prep was done by 5' RACE. Instrument used: Illumina HiSeq 2500. A second PCR of about 6 to 11 cycles was performed with a sample-barcoded 5' primer and a J-beta primer mix. A unique molecular identifier was introduced onto each TCR beta cDNA molecule by a template-switch 5' adaptor carrying 12 random nucleotides. At least 2.5 million CDR3-containing paired-end reads were obtained from each sample. All of the RNA was converted into first-strand cDNA using the Mint cDNA synthesis kit, with a TRBC-specific oligonucleotide serving as the primer. All cDNA was treated with uracil-DNA glycosylase and then went through a first 18-cycle PCR with the universal primers M1SS and BC2_uni_R. In the original analysis: For normalization, 1 million high-quality reads, each with a distinct molecular identifier, were randomly selected from each sample. Instead of being binned into consensus sequences, reads with shared molecular identifiers were discarded. MiTCR, with a Q25 quality threshold and the strictest error-elimination algorithm, was used for CDR3 identification, clonotype clustering and error correction. A nonparametric unseen species model with Euler transformation was used to estimate lower-bound total TCR beta diversity. TCRdb trimmed public reads at Q25 via fastp, called clones via MiXCR and kept in-frame beta chains. All rows with the same CDR3 protein become a single entry with the most common DNA and genes. The V and J calls reflect TCRdb's pipeline rather than the authors' work. The sample contains some 1.7 million distinct CDR3 sequences, 28% of them found a single time. 7.7% of the sample lies in the top ten.

Systemically healthy Caucasian individuals from Russia, some 38 in total and aged roughly 6 to 100 years, were included as donors. Each donor gave around 9.5 milliliters of peripheral blood, collected into EDTA-treated Vacutainer tubes. Ficoll-Paque density-gradient centrifugation was used to isolate PBMCs, with at least 6.5 million per sample. Total RNA was extracted from PBMCs with Trizol reagent, with at least 6 micrograms obtained per sample. Naive CD45RAhigh/CD27high T cell percentages were measured by flow cytometry on a PBMC aliquot from every donor. V drops 3 bases and J drops 8 bases, leaving 16 bases in between. The CDR3 covers 15 residues, taking in both the cysteine and the phenylalanine. Solely the CDR3 DNA is kept, with 45 bases framed from the first base.

Material for sequencing was blood. The TCR comes from a woman aged 25-40 years in good health. The chain couples TRBV12-3 or TRBV12-4 to TRBJ1-4, and possibly TRBD1, on 5 matching bases. CDR3 region: CASSFTGGVQEKLFF. The nucleotide sequence is TGTGCCAGCAGTTTCACAGGCGGTGTTCAGGAAAAACTGTTTTTT.